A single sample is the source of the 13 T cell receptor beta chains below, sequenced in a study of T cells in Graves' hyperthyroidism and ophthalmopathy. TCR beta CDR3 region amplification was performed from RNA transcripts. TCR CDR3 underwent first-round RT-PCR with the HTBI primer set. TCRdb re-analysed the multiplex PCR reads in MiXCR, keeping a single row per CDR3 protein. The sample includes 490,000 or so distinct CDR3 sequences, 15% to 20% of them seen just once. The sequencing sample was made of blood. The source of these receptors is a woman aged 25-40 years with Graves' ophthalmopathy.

The CDR3 here is CAISDGDLYNEQFF. The DNA for the CDR3 is TGTGCCATCAGTGACGGGGATCTGTACAATGAGCAGTTCTTC. The chain couples TRBV10-3 to TRBJ2-1; D is possibly TRBD2 (5 bases). This CDR3 contains 14 residues. V lost 3 bases and J lost 4, with 10 bases in between. Per germline, CDR1 ENHRY and CDR2 SYGVKD.

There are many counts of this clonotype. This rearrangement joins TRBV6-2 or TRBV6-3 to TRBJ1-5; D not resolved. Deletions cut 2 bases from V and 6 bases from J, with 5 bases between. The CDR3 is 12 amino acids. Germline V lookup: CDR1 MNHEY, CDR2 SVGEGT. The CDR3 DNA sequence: TGTGCCAGCAGTTACGCCCGTCAGCCCCAGCATTTT. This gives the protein CASSYARQPQHF.

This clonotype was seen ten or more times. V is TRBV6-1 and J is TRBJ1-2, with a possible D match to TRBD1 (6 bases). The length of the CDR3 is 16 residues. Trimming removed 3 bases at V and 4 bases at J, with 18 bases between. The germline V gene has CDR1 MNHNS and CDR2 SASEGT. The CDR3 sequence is CASSEGPGDTTYGYTF. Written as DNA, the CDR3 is TGTGCCAGCAGTGAGGGACCCGGGGACACGACCTATGGCTACACCTTC.

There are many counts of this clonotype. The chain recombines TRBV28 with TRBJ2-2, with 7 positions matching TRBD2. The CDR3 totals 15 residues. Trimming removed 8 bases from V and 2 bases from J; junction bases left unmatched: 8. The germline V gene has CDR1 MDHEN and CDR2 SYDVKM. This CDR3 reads CASGIRLANTGELFF. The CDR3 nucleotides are TGTGCCAGCGGAATCAGACTAGCTAACACCGGGGAGCTGTTTTTT.

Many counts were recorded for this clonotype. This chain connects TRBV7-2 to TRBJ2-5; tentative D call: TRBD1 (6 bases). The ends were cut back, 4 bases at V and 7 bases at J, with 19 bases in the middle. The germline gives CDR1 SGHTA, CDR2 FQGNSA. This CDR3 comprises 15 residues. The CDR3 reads CASSSAAGVGRTQYF. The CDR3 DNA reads TGTGCCAGCAGCTCCGCCGCAGGGGTAGGGCGGACCCAGTACTTC.

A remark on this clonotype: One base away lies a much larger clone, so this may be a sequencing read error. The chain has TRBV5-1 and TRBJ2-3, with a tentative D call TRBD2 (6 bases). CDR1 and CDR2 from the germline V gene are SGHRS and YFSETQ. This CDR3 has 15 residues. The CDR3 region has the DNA TGCTCCAGCAGCTTAACCGGGAGACGCCCAGATACGCAGTATTTT. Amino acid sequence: CSSSLTGRRPDTQYF.

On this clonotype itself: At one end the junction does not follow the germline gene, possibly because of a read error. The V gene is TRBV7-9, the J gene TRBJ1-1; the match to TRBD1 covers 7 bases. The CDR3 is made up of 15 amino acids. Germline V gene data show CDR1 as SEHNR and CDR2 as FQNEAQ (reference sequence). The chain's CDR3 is CASILGPGGRPEAFF. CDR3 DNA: TGTGCCAGCATCTTAGGTCCAGGGGGAAGACCCGAAGCTTTCTTT.

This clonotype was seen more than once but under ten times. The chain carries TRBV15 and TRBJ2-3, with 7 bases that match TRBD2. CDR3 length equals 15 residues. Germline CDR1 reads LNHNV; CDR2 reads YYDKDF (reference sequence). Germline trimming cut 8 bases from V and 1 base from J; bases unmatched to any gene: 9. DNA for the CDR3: TGTGCCACCTCCGTGGGGGAGGGACGCACAGATACGCAGTATTTT. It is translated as CATSVGEGRTDTQYF.

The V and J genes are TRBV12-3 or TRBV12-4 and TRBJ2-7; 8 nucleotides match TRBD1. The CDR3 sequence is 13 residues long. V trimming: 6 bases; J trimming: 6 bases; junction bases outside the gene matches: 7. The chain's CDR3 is CASRILTGGEQYF. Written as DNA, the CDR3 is TGTGCCAGCAGGATCCTTACAGGGGGCGAGCAGTACTTC.

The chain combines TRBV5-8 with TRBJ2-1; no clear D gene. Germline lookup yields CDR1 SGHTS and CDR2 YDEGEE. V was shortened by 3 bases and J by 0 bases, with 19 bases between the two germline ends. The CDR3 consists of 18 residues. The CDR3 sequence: CASSSRLGSSSSYNEQFF. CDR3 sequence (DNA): TGTGCCAGCAGCTCCCGCCTGGGAAGCTCTAGCTCCTACAATGAGCAGTTCTTC.

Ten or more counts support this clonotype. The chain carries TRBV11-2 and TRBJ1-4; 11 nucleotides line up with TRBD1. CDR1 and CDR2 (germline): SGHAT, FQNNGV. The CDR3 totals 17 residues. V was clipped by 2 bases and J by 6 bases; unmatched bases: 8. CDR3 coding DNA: TGTGCCAGCAGCTTAATGGCAGGGGGACAGGGGGATGAAAAACTGTTTTTT. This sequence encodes CASSLMAGGQGDEKLFF.

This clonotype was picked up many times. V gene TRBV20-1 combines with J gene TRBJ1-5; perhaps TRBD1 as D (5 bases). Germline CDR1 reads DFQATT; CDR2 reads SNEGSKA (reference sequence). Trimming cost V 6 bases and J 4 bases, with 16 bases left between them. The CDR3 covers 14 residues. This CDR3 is CSAPGLDTNQPQHF. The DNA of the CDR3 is TGCAGTGCCCCCGGCCTGGACACTAATCAGCCCCAGCATTTT.

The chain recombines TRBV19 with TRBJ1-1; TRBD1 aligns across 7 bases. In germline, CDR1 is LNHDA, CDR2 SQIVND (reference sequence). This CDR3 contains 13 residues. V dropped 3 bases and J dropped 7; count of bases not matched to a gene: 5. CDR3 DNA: TGTGCCAGTAGTATGAGGGGACAGAGTGAAGCTTTCTTT. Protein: CASSMRGQSEAFF.